What follows are 9 T cell receptor beta chains derived from one specimen sequenced in a study of T cell responses to AZD1222 COVID-19 vaccine. Sequenced by immunoSEQ multiplex PCR; TCRdb stores in-frame clones only, minus some. The sample consists of around 180,000 clones, 88% of them appearing once. The sample consisted of peripheral blood, taken on day 0 of AZD1222 vaccination. The receptors shown here come from an adult in good health.

CDR3 coding DNA: TGTGCCAGCAGCAAAGGGGCAGGGGATTCATACGAGCAGTACTTC. Its protein product is CASSKGAGDSYEQYF. The chain is built from TRBV21-1 and TRBJ2-7; the table's D call TRBD1 went unverified against the DNA. TRBV21-1 is a pseudogene segment. The CDR3 runs to 15 residues.

This chain links TRBV7-9 with TRBJ2-2; no clear D. The length of the CDR3 is 13 residues. The V and J ends lost 3 bases and 4 bases respectively, with 6 bases between them. Per germline, CDR1 SEHNR and CDR2 FQNEAQ (reference sequence). CDR3 in DNA: TGTGCCAGCAGCTTCGCCCCCACCGGGGAGCTGTTTTTT. It is translated as CASSFAPTGELFF.

The V and J genes are TRBV29-1 and TRBJ2-6; 7 bases map to TRBD1. V gave up 4 bases and J gave up 4 bases; unmatched junction bases: 13. Per germline, CDR1 SQVTM and CDR2 ANQGSEA. The CDR3 contains 17 residues. CDR3 coding DNA: TGCAGCGTTGGGCAGGGGGTCAGATCAGGAGGGGCCAACGTCCTGACTTTC. Its protein product is CSVGQGVRSGGANVLTF.

This chain joins TRBV11-1 and TRBJ1-1; 8 bases agree with TRBD1. CDR1 is SGHAT, CDR2 FQDESV, per germline (reference sequence). This CDR3 is 14 amino acids long. V lost 6 bases and J lost 5; bases outside the gene matches: 8. The CDR3 protein is CASSSRTGKTEAFF. The DNA for the CDR3 is TGTGCCAGCAGTTCCCGGACAGGGAAGACTGAAGCTTTCTTT.

This chain uses TRBV12-3 or TRBV12-4 with TRBJ1-1, with a tentative D call TRBD1 (5 bases). V lost 11 bases, J lost 2 bases, and 15 bases lay in between. The CDR3 runs 13 residues. This chain's CDR3 is CAAKTAVNTEAFF. The CDR3 DNA sequence: TGTGCCGCCAAGACAGCAGTTAACACTGAAGCTTTCTTT.

The chain recombines TRBV7-2 with TRBJ1-5, with D possibly matching TRBD1 (5 bases). The CDR3 length is 14 residues. The V and J ends lost 5 bases and 8 bases respectively, with 16 bases between them. Looked up from germline, CDR1 is SGHTA and CDR2 is FQGNSA. The CDR3 sequence: CASSRRELGEPQHF. CDR3 nucleotides: TGTGCCAGCAGCCGTCGTGAACTGGGGGAGCCCCAGCATTTT.

This chain uses TRBV28 with TRBJ1-2; D uncertain. CDR3 length: 12 amino acids. Deletions cut 3 bases from V and 5 bases from J, with 7 bases between. Germline V gene sequence: CDR1 MDHEN, CDR2 SYDVKM. This chain's CDR3 is CASSFSVYGYTF. For the CDR3, the DNA is TGTGCCAGCAGTTTTTCTGTGTATGGCTACACCTTC.

V usage is TRBV4-3 and J usage is TRBJ1-1; the match to TRBD1 covers 7 bases. V gave up 1 base and J gave up 1 base; unmatched junction bases: 6. The CDR3 contains 16 residues. CDR1 and CDR2 from the germline V gene are LGHNA and YSLEER. CDR3 sequence reads: CASSQGAGGRNTEAFF. CDR3 nucleotide sequence: TGCGCCAGCAGCCAAGGAGCAGGGGGGAGGAACACTGAAGCTTTCTTT.

The V gene is TRBV3-1 (or the pseudogene TRBV3-2), the J gene TRBJ2-3; perhaps TRBD2 as D (5 bases). V lost 2 bases to trimming and J lost 9 bases, with 9 bases between them. The CDR3 sequence is 12 residues long. The germline CDR1 and CDR2 sequences are LGHDT and YNNKEL (reference sequence). The chain's CDR3 is CASSQLRGTQYF. The CDR3 bases are TGTGCCAGCAGCCAACTAAGAGGGACGCAGTATTTT.